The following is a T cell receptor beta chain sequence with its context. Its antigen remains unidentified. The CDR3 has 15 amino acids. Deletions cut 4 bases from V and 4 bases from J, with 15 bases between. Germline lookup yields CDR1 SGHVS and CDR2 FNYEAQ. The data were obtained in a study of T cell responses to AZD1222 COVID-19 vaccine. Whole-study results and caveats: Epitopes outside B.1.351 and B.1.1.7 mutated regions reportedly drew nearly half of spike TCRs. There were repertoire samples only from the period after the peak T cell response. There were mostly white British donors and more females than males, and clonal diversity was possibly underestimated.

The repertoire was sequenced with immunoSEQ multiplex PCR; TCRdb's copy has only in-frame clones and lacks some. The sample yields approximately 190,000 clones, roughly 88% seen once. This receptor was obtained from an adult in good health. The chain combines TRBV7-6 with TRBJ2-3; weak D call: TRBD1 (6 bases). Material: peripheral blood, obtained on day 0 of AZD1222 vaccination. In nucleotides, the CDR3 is TGTGCCAGCAGCTCCACTATGGGGGCAGCAGATACGCAGTATTTT. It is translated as CASSSTMGAADTQYF. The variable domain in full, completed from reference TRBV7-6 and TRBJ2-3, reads GAGVSQSPRYKVTKRGQDVALRCDPISGHVSLYWYRQALGQGPEFLTYFNYEAQQDKSGLPNDRFSAERPEGSISTLTIQRTEQRDSAMYRCASSSTMGAADTQYFGPGTRLTVL.